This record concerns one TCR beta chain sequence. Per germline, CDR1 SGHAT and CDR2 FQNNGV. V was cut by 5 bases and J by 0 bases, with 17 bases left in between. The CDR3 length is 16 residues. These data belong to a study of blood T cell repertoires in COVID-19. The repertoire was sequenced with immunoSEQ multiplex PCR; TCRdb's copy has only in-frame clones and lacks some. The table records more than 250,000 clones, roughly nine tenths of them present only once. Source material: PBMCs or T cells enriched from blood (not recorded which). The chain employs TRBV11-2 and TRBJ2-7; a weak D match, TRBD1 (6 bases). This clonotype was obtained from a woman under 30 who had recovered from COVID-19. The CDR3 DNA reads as TGTGCCAGCAGCATATCCCTGGGGACACTCTCCTACGAGCAGTACTTC. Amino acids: CASSISLGTLSYEQYF.